What follows are 13 T cell receptor beta chains derived from one specimen sequenced in a study of blood T cell repertoires in COVID-19. Assay: immunoSEQ multiplex PCR; the TCRdb copy retains only in-frame clones and omits some. Among about 130,000 clones listed, 75% to 90% were seen once. Sequenced sample: peripheral blood. These receptors all stem from a man in his forties or fifties with active or convalescent COVID-19.

The chain carries TRBV19 and TRBJ1-4; the D gene is possibly TRBD1 (6 bases). Deletions cut 6 bases from V and 7 bases from J, with 30 bases between. The CDR3 covers 19 residues. Germline CDR1 and CDR2: LNHDA and SQIVND (reference sequence). The CDR3 region is CASRPSRRTDETGSEKLFF. The CDR3 DNA follows: TGTGCCAGTAGACCTTCCCGGCGGACAGACGAAACGGGGAGTGAAAAACTGTTTTTT.

This clone was recorded only once. The V call is TRBV10-2, the J call TRBJ1-2; no firm D call. The CDR3 has 13 residues. The germline gives CDR1 WSHSY, CDR2 SAAADI. Deletions cut 5 bases from V and 1 base from J, with 8 bases between. The DNA for the CDR3 is TGCGCCAGCAGTACACAGATTAACTATGGCTACACCTTC. This gives the protein CASSTQINYGYTF.

The chain employs TRBV30 and TRBJ1-4; 11 bases line up with TRBD1. V was pared by 2 bases and J by 10 bases, with 6 bases of the junction left unmatched. In germline, CDR1 is GTSNPN, CDR2 SVGIG (reference sequence). The CDR3 sequence is 14 residues long. DNA of the CDR3: TGTGCCTGGAGTTCCGGGACAGGGGGAGGAAAACTGTTTTTT. This translates into CAWSSGTGGGKLFF. Combining the CDR3 with reference TRBV30 and TRBJ1-4 gives the whole variable domain SQTIHQWPATLVQPVGSPLSLECTVEGTSNPNLYWYRQAAGRGLQLLFYSVGIGQISSEVPQNLSASRPQDRQFILSSKKLLLSDSGFYLCAWSSGTGGGKLFFGSGTQLSVL.

The CDR3 loop reads CASSQDGGQGNNEQFF. The CDR3 nucleotides read TGCGCCAGCAGCCAAGACGGGGGACAGGGAAACAATGAGCAGTTCTTC. The chain combines TRBV4-3 with TRBJ2-1; 9 nucleotides align to TRBD1. CDR3 size: 16 residues. V was clipped by 0 bases and J by 5 bases; unmatched bases: 5. Germline V gene sequence: CDR1 LGHNA, CDR2 YSLEER.

The chain is built from TRBV5-4 and TRBJ2-7; D may be TRBD2 (5 bases). Trimming took 7 bases from V and 6 from J, leaving 17 bases between them. This CDR3 comprises 13 residues. Germline V CDR1 and CDR2: SGHNT, YYREEE (reference sequence). The CDR3 nucleotides read TGTGCCAGCGCAAAAAACGGGATTCCCGAGCAGTACTTC. Amino acids: CASAKNGIPEQYF.

The chain combines TRBV19 with TRBJ1-6; no definite D call. Trimming took 0 bases from V and 7 from J, leaving 16 bases between them. The CDR3 totals 17 residues. CDR1 LNHDA and CDR2 SQIVND come from the germline V gene (reference sequence). The CDR3 nucleotides read TGTGCCAGTAGTATAGATCTAGGTAAAGGGAGAAATTCACCCCTCCACTTT. It specifies CASSIDLGKGRNSPLHF.

This clone was observed once. V usage is TRBV3-1 (or the pseudogene TRBV3-2) and J usage is TRBJ2-7, with 8 bases lining up with TRBD1. V shed 2 bases, J shed 5 bases, and the junction held 5 bases outside the gene matches. CDR1 LGHDT and CDR2 YNNKEL come from the germline V gene (reference sequence). The CDR3 totals 14 residues. DNA of the CDR3: TGTGCCAGCAGCCAAACGGGACAGGTAAACGAGCAGTACTTC. It translates to CASSQTGQVNEQYF.

V usage is TRBV28 and J usage is TRBJ1-4; D is unresolved. The CDR3 covers 16 residues. Germline V gene lookup returns CDR1 MDHEN and CDR2 SYDVKM. With 7 bases removed from V and 0 bases from J, the gap between germline ends came to 15 bases. CDR3 amino acids: CASTAYAFSTNEKLFF. CDR3 nucleotide sequence: TGTGCCAGCACCGCTTACGCGTTTTCAACTAATGAAAAACTGTTTTTT.

The V gene is TRBV5-1, the J gene TRBJ2-6, with TRBD2 as a possible D gene (6 bases). Germline V lookup: CDR1 SGHRS, CDR2 YFSETQ. Trimming pared 0 bases from V and 4 bases from J, leaving 11 bases between. The CDR3 spans 16 residues. As DNA, the CDR3 is TGCGCCAGCAGCTTGGGAGGCGGGGCCGGGGCCAACGTCCTGACTTTC. This encodes CASSLGGGAGANVLTF.

This clone has only one observation. Written as DNA, the CDR3 is TGTGCCATCAGTGGGACAGGGACAATCGAAAAACTGTTTTTT. Its translation is CAISGTGTIEKLFF. The gene calls are TRBV10-3 and TRBJ1-4; TRBD1 agrees at 8 bases. After removal of 4 bases from V and 8 bases from J, the junction contained 6 bases not matched to a gene. The CDR3 contains 14 residues. CDR1 and CDR2 (germline): ENHRY, SYGVKD.

To note about this clone: Other DNA variants within this sample encode the same CDR3. The CDR3: CASSVGLAVETQYF. The CDR3 bases are TGTGCCAGCAGCGTAGGTCTAGCGGTGGAGACCCAGTACTTC. The chain uses TRBV9 and TRBJ2-5; 7 bases fit TRBD2. Germline V gene sequence: CDR1 SGDLS, CDR2 YYNGEE. V trimming: 0 bases; J trimming: 5 bases; junction bases outside the gene matches: 4. CDR3 size: 14 residues.

The chain uses TRBV7-8 and TRBJ2-2; D uncertain. The ends were cut back, 7 bases at V and 2 bases at J, with 11 bases in the middle. From germline, CDR1 is SGHVS and CDR2 FQNEAQ. CDR3 length: 14 residues. In DNA, the CDR3 is TGTGCCAGCAAGATGGGCACTAACACCGGGGAGCTGTTTTTT. It specifies CASKMGTNTGELFF.

This sequence joins TRBV3-1 (or the pseudogene TRBV3-2) and TRBJ1-6; 10 nucleotides agree with TRBD1. Germline lookup yields CDR1 LGHDT and CDR2 YNNKEL (reference sequence). The CDR3 covers 15 residues. Trimming took 3 bases from V and 11 from J; bases not matched to a gene: 7. CDR3 sequence reads: CASSHGTGVSPPLHF. The CDR3 DNA reads TGTGCCAGCAGCCACGGGACAGGGGTATCACCACCCCTCCACTTT.